This is a list of T cell receptor beta chains from one sample in a study of blood T cell repertoires in COVID-19. Profiled with immunoSEQ multiplex PCR; TCRdb holds only in-frame clones, not every one. The profile shows 250,000 to 300,000 clones, approximately 91% of them singletons. Material for sequencing was PBMCs or T cells enriched from blood (not recorded which). These TCRs come from a woman aged 40 to 55 with acute COVID-19. Both conserved end residues are part of each CDR3.

v_gene	j_gene	CDR3aa
TRBV18	TRBJ2-7	CASSPTSGGSYEQYF
TRBV7-9	TRBJ2-7	CASSLGGTQGLWEQYF
TRBV2	TRBJ2-2	CASSDTGNTGELFF
TRBV6-1	TRBJ1-1	CASSEALLAFF
TRBV27	TRBJ2-7	CASRRTGTYEQYF
TRBV13	TRBJ1-2	CASSSQGISYGYTF
TRBV27	TRBJ1-6	CASSLTGSSPLHF
TRBV2	TRBJ1-4	CASSEGSGGREKLFF
TRBV19	TRBJ2-2	CASSPQGSNTGELFF
TRBV30	TRBJ1-2	CAWSEPAGTGVYGYTF
TRBV18	TRBJ2-7	CASSLGALTYEQYF
TRBV7-7	TRBJ2-1	CASSFALAADNEQFF